Listed below are T cell receptor beta chains from one sample, sequenced in a study of graft-versus-host responses after intestinal transplantation. The protocol was immunoSEQ multiplex PCR, while the TCRdb copy is restricted to in-frame clones and leaves out a portion. The sample has over 80,000 clones, roughly 91% seen once. These receptors' antigens are unknown. Sequencing was performed on unstimulated CD4+ T cells sorted from spleen or lymph node cells, taken before transplant. These TCRs come from a human donor who was the organ donor for an intestinal transplant. The CDR3 runs from the conserved cysteine through the conserved F or W. D genes are given only for firm matches. Some rows mark clone size as missing; the rest say once, few, many or name a class of expanded clone.

>TRBD2|NA|TRBV11-2|TRBJ2-5
CASSLDGRTSGGKTQYF
TGTGCCAGCAGCTTAGATGGGAGGACTAGCGGGGGAAAGACCCAGTACTTC
>TRBD2|NA|TRBV19|TRBJ2-3
CAARAGGKSTDTQYF
TGTGCTGCGAGGGCGGGGGGGAAGAGCACAGATACGCAGTATTTT
>TRBD2|NA|TRBV9|TRBJ2-7
CASSVGSGGYEQYF
TGTGCCAGCAGCGTAGGAAGCGGGGGCTACGAGCAGTACTTC
>NA|NA|TRBV6-5|TRBJ2-5
CASSYGETQYF
TGTGCCAGCAGTTACGGCGAGACCCAGTACTTC
>TRBD1|NA|TRBV2|TRBJ1-2
CASPREGGAYGYTF
TGTGCCAGCCCCCGTGAAGGGGGCGCCTATGGCTACACCTTC
>TRBD1|NA|TRBV18|TRBJ2-5
CASSPPGQGRETQYF
TGTGCCAGCTCACCACCAGGACAGGGTAGAGAGACCCAGTACTTC
>TRBD1|NA|TRBV7-9|TRBJ2-7
CASSLGQGTYEQYF
TGTGCCAGCAGCTTGGGACAGGGGACCTACGAGCAGTACTTC
>TRBD1|NA|TRBV18|TRBJ2-7
CASSSRTGGSYEQYF
TGTGCCAGCTCCTCTAGGACAGGGGGTTCCTACGAGCAGTACTTC
>TRBD1|NA|TRBV11-3|TRBJ2-2
CASSHRGPTGELFF
TGTGCCAGCAGCCACAGGGGGCCCACCGGGGAGCTGTTTTTT
>NA|NA|TRBV4-1|TRBJ2-2
CASSQDERGSGELFF
TGCGCCAGCAGCCAAGACGAGCGAGGGAGCGGGGAGCTGTTTTTT
>NA|NA|TRBV4-1|TRBJ1-2
CASSQDRNYGYTF
TGCGCCAGCAGCCAAGACAGAAACTATGGCTACACCTTC
>NA|NA|TRBV14|TRBJ1-6
CASSQAWKKGPNSPLHF
TGTGCCAGCAGCCAAGCTTGGAAGAAGGGGCCTAATTCACCCCTCCACTTT
>TRBD2|NA|TRBV4-3|TRBJ2-4
CASSPRLAGLAKNIQYF
TGCGCCAGCAGCCCAAGACTAGCGGGGTTGGCCAAAAACATTCAGTACTTC
>NA|NA|TRBV7-2|TRBJ2-4
CASSLVAVAKNIQYF
TGTGCCAGCAGCTTAGTGGCCGTAGCCAAAAACATTCAGTACTTC
>NA|NA|TRBV5-7|TRBJ2-7
CASSLETGYYEQYF
TGTGCCAGCAGCTTGGAGACAGGCTACTACGAGCAGTACTTC
>NA|NA|TRBV7-9|TRBJ1-5
CASSFFSLTESNQPQHF
TGTGCCAGCAGCTTTTTTAGCCTTACGGAGAGCAATCAGCCCCAGCATTTT
>NA|NA|TRBV4-1|TRBJ2-5
CASSQPFSSEQYF
TGCGCCAGCAGCCAACCCTTTTCTTCTGAGCAGTACTTC
>NA|NA|TRBV30|TRBJ2-2
CAWSRGSGELFF
TGTGCCTGGTCCAGGGGTAGCGGGGAGCTGTTTTTT
>TRBD1|NA|TRBV7-2|TRBJ2-7
CASSPGGTGFEQYF
TGTGCCAGCAGCCCCGGAGGGACAGGGTTCGAGCAGTACTTC
>NA|NA|TRBV9|TRBJ1-4
CASSVAGATNEKLFF
TGTGCCAGCAGCGTAGCGGGGGCAACTAATGAAAAACTGTTTTTT
>TRBD2|NA|TRBV11-3|TRBJ2-1
CASSLGAGGYNEQFF
TGTGCCAGCAGCTTAGGAGCGGGGGGGTACAATGAGCAGTTCTTC
>TRBD2|NA|TRBV9|TRBJ2-5
CASSVGLARGETQYF
TGTGCCAGCAGCGTAGGACTAGCGCGGGGGGAGACCCAGTACTTC
>TRBD2|NA|TRBV27|TRBJ2-1
CASTRGVVSSYNEQFF
TGTGCCAGCACCCGGGGGGTAGTAAGCTCCTACAATGAGCAGTTCTTC
>TRBD1|once|TRBV6-6|TRBJ1-6
CASSGQVLGSPLHF
TGTGCCAGCAGTGGACAGGTCCTTGGTTCACCCCTCCACTTT
>NA|NA|TRBV11-1|TRBJ1-1
CASSLDWNTEAFF
TGTGCCAGCAGCTTAGACTGGAACACTGAAGCTTTCTTT
>TRBD2|once|TRBV6-4|TRBJ2-1
CASSDPMRLAGGDNEQFF
TGTGCCAGCAGTGACCCTATGAGACTAGCGGGGGGCGACAATGAGCAGTTCTTC
>TRBD1|NA|TRBV9|TRBJ1-6
CASSFTGTGEHSPLHF
TGTGCCAGCAGTTTTACCGGGACAGGGGAACATTCACCCCTCCACTTT
>NA|NA|TRBV7-2|TRBJ2-7
CASSLVRGGEQYF
TGTGCCAGCAGCTTAGTACGCGGAGGCGAGCAGTACTTC
>TRBD2|NA|TRBV4-2|TRBJ2-3
CASSLGLAGSDTQYF
TGTGCCAGCAGCCTGGGACTAGCGGGGTCAGATACGCAGTATTTT
>NA|NA|TRBV4-1|TRBJ1-2
CASSQVDLPGAYTF
TGCGCCAGCAGCCAAGTCGACCTCCCTGGAGCCTACACCTTC
>NA|NA|TRBV7-3|TRBJ1-1
CASRRTGNTEAFF
TGTGCCAGCAGACGCACAGGGAACACTGAAGCTTTCTTT
>TRBD2|NA|TRBV19|TRBJ2-3
CASSPGLAGAADTQYF
TGTGCCAGTAGTCCCGGACTAGCGGGGGCCGCAGATACGCAGTATTTT
>NA|NA|TRBV28|TRBJ1-6
CASSSAGQVKHSPLHF
TGTGCCAGCAGTTCCGCGGGGCAGGTTAAGCATTCACCCCTCCACTTT
>TRBD2|NA|TRBV6-1|TRBJ2-7
CASSAIAGAYEQYF
TGTGCCAGCAGTGCTATAGCGGGGGCCTACGAGCAGTACTTC
>TRBD1|NA|TRBV4-3|TRBJ2-7
CASSQDPGQGHEQYF
TGCGCCAGCAGCCAAGACCCAGGACAGGGCCACGAGCAGTACTTC
>NA|NA|TRBV5-6|TRBJ1-1
CASRLRGTNTEAFF
TGTGCCAGCAGGCTTCGAGGAACGAACACTGAAGCTTTCTTT
>NA|NA|TRBV4-1|TRBJ2-3
CASSHSLSVTDTQYF
TGCGCCAGCAGCCACAGTCTTAGCGTCACAGATACGCAGTATTTT